The TCR beta chain under discussion was sequenced for a study of blood T cell repertoires in COVID-19. Background on the study: Researchers got acute and convalescent COVID-19 samples from the United States, Italy and Spain.

V shed 1 base, J shed 4 bases, and the junction held 2 bases outside the gene matches. CDR3 length equals 15 residues. Germline CDR1 and CDR2: SGHTA and FQGNSA. In the original workflow: Reference gene primer amplification yielded estimated nucleated cell counts. Here immunoSEQ multiplex PCR was the method, and the copy in TCRdb shows in-frame clones only, minus some. The V and J calls and clone size were taken over from that table, and D and trimming were inferred from the DNA. The sample records approximately 160,000 clones, about four fifths being singletons. This clone was detected a few times. The gene calls are TRBV7-2 and TRBJ2-3; the match to TRBD2 covers 10 bases. This clonotype was obtained from a woman older than 75 with acute or convalescent COVID-19. What was sequenced was peripheral blood. DNA for the CDR3: TGTGCCAGCAGCTTAGGGACTAGCGGCTCAGATACGCAGTATTTT. Its protein product is CASSLGTSGSDTQYF.